This passage covers 15 T cell receptor beta chains from one sample sequenced in a study of cytomegalovirus exposure and HLA in healthy donors. Measured with immunoSEQ multiplex PCR; TCRdb has only the in-frame clones, and not every one. The sample contains tens of thousands of clones, under 95% of which appear only once. The sample consisted of PBMCs. The receptor source for this set is a man aged 25-45 years in good health and CMV-seronegative.

This CDR3 reads CASSPQGTFNEKLFF. The CDR3 bases are TGTGCCAGCAGCCCCCAGGGCACGTTTAATGAAAAACTGTTTTTT. The V and J genes are TRBV7-9 and TRBJ1-4, with a weak D call TRBD1 (5 bases). Trimming pared 5 bases from V and 4 bases from J, leaving 14 bases between. Germline CDR1 and CDR2: SEHNR and FQNEAQ (reference sequence). There are 15 residues in the CDR3.

This rearrangement joins TRBV5-6 to TRBJ2-1; D ambiguous. The V end was cut by 5 bases, the J end by 2 bases, with 17 bases between. Germline values: CDR1 SGHDT, CDR2 YYEEEE. The CDR3 loop spans 16 amino acids. The CDR3 coding sequence is TGTGCCAGCAGTCCTAGGATGAGGCTTACCTACAATGAGCAGTTCTTC. This codes for CASSPRMRLTYNEQFF.

This chain links TRBV5-5 with TRBJ2-4; 9 nucleotides align to TRBD1. CDR1 is SGHKS, CDR2 YYEKEE, per germline (reference sequence). V gave up 0 bases and J gave up 7 bases; unmatched junction bases: 11. The CDR3 has 17 residues. The CDR3 loop reads CASSLAGWTGVVNIQYF. The CDR3 coding sequence is TGTGCCAGCAGCTTGGCCGGATGGACAGGGGTTGTGAACATTCAGTACTTC.

V gene TRBV6-5 combines with J gene TRBJ2-2, with D hard to call. The V gene lost 5 bases and the J gene lost 7 bases, with 17 bases spanning the gap. Germline V gives CDR1 MNHEY, CDR2 SVGAGI. The CDR3 length is 15 residues. In DNA form, the CDR3 reads TGTGCCAGCAGTAGAGGTAGTGAGGATGGCGGGGAGCTGTTTTTT. This encodes CASSRGSEDGGELFF.

This chain's CDR3 is CATGLSGAAFF. The CDR3 region has the DNA TGTGCCACCGGACTCTCAGGGGCCGCTTTCTTT. The chain has TRBV6-5 and TRBJ1-1, with a tentative D call TRBD1 (6 bases). CDR3 length: 11 residues. The ends were cut back, 10 bases at V and 11 bases at J, with 17 bases in the middle. Per the germline V gene, CDR1 is MNHEY and CDR2 is SVGAGI.

The chain carries TRBV27 and TRBJ2-6; the match to TRBD1 covers 7 bases. V lost 7 bases to trimming and J lost 3 bases; unmatched junction nucleotides: 3. Germline CDR1 MNHEY, CDR2 SMNVEV (reference sequence). The CDR3 length is 14 residues. The CDR3 here is CASKGANGANVLTF. The CDR3 DNA sequence: TGTGCCAGCAAGGGGGCTAATGGGGCCAACGTCCTGACTTTC.

The chain carries TRBV25-1 and TRBJ2-1, with a possible D match to TRBD2 (5 bases). Germline lookup yields CDR1 MGHDK and CDR2 SYGVNS. The CDR3 runs 15 residues. The V gene lost 3 bases and the J gene lost 3 bases, with 12 bases spanning the gap. CDR3 DNA: TGTGCCAGCAGTGACCGGGGAGTAGGCTACAATGAGCAGTTCTTC. The encoded protein is CASSDRGVGYNEQFF.

This clone was observed once. This rearrangement joins TRBV5-6 to TRBJ1-4; 7 nucleotides match TRBD1. V lost 4 bases to trimming and J lost 8 bases; unmatched junction nucleotides: 14. This CDR3 has 16 residues. Germline CDR1 SGHDT, CDR2 YYEEEE. CDR3 sequence reads: CASSRDSLLSREKLFF. CDR3 nucleotides: TGTGCCAGCAGCCGGGACAGTCTATTATCCCGGGAAAAACTGTTTTTT.

The V call is TRBV11-2, the J call TRBJ2-7; TRBD2 matches at 7 bases. The CDR3 is 17 residues long. V lost 3 bases and J lost 0; bases outside the gene matches: 11. From germline, CDR1 is SGHAT and CDR2 FQNNGV. CDR3: CASSFSGGGVSSYEQYF. CDR3 bases: TGTGCCAGCAGCTTTAGTGGGGGGGGAGTTAGCTCCTACGAGCAGTACTTC.

The chain is built from TRBV19 and TRBJ2-3, with D tentatively TRBD1 (6 bases). The germline V gene has CDR1 LNHDA and CDR2 SQIVND (reference sequence). V lost 3 bases and J 4 bases, leaving 14 bases between the germline ends. The CDR3 extends over 15 amino acids. The CDR3, as DNA: TGTGCCAGTAGTATCTATTTCAGGGGTCCAGATACGCAGTATTTT. It codes for CASSIYFRGPDTQYF.

This chain links TRBV27 with TRBJ2-1; the D is unclear. The CDR3 length is 12 residues. The V and J ends lost 2 bases and 7 bases respectively, with 6 bases between them. The germline V gene has CDR1 MNHEY and CDR2 SMNVEV (reference sequence). CDR3 loop: CASSLPQNEQFF. The CDR3 nucleotides are TGTGCCAGCAGTTTACCCCAGAATGAGCAGTTCTTC.

This chain connects TRBV6-1 to TRBJ2-5; 8 bases line up with TRBD1. The length of the CDR3 is 15 residues. Looked up from germline, CDR1 is MNHNS and CDR2 is SASEGT. V shed 7 bases, J shed 14 bases, and the junction held 21 bases outside the gene matches. The DNA of the CDR3 is TGTGCCAGCACCTTGGGGCGGGTACAGGGGGAGTCTGAATACTTC. It yields the protein CASTLGRVQGESEYF.

This clone was detected only a few times. This chain uses TRBV19 with TRBJ1-5; 7 nucleotides match TRBD1. V shed 1 base and J 2 bases; nucleotides not matched to a gene: 11. This CDR3 is built from 18 residues. In germline, CDR1 is LNHDA, CDR2 SQIVND (reference sequence). CDR3: CASSIGTGLVRGNQPQHF. CDR3 coding DNA: TGTGCCAGTAGTATAGGGACAGGACTCGTTAGGGGCAATCAGCCCCAGCATTTT.

The gene calls are TRBV13 and TRBJ1-5; the D gene is possibly TRBD1 (6 bases). V lost 5 bases and J lost 3, with 14 bases in between. CDR3 size: 15 residues. Germline V lookup: CDR1 PRHDT, CDR2 FYEKMQ (reference sequence). The CDR3 spells CASSQGRVPNQPQHF. The CDR3 DNA follows: TGTGCCAGCAGCCAGGGGCGGGTCCCCAATCAGCCCCAGCATTTT.

The V gene is TRBV19, the J gene TRBJ1-5; possibly TRBD1 for D (5 bases). This CDR3 has 14 amino acids. Trimming cost V 5 bases and J 2 bases, with 10 bases left between them. Per the germline V gene, CDR1 is LNHDA and CDR2 is SQIVND (reference sequence). CDR3 in amino acids: CASSYDSRNQPQHF. As DNA, the CDR3 is TGTGCCAGTAGTTACGACAGCCGCAATCAGCCCCAGCATTTT.